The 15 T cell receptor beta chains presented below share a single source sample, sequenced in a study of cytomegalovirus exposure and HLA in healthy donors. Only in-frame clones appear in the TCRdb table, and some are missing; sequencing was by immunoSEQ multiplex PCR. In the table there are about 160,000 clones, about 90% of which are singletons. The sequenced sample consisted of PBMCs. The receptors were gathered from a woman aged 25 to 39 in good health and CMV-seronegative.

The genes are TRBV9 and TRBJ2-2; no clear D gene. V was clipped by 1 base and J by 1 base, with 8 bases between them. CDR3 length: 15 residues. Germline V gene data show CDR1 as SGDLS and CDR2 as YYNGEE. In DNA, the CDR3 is TGTGCCAGCAGCGTACCCCCCGGGAACACCGGGGAGCTGTTTTTT. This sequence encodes CASSVPPGNTGELFF.

CDR3 coding DNA: TGTGCCAGCAGTGGTGGACCGGGAAGTGATGGCTACACCTTC. It is translated as CASSGGPGSDGYTF. The gene calls are TRBV27 and TRBJ1-2; D remains unclear. Germline CDR1 and CDR2: MNHEY and SMNVEV (reference sequence). V shed 5 bases and J shed 6 bases, with 16 bases lying between them. The CDR3 is 14 residues long.

The CDR3 region is CASSLGAAGNTIYF. In DNA form, the CDR3 reads TGTGCCAGCAGTTTAGGGGCCGCCGGAAACACCATATATTTT. J is TRBJ1-3 and V is TRBV28; TRBD1 is a possible D gene (5 bases). The CDR3 runs to 14 residues. CDR1 is MDHEN, CDR2 SYDVKM, per germline. With 2 bases removed from V and 4 bases from J, the gap between germline ends came to 9 bases.

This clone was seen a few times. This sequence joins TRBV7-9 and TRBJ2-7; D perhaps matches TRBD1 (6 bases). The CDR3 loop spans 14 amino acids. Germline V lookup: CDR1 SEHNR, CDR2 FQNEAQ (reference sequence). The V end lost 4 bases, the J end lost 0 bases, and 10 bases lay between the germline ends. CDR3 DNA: TGTGCCAGCAGCTCCGGACAGAACTCCTACGAGCAGTACTTC. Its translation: CASSSGQNSYEQYF. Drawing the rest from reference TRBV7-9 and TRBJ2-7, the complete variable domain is DTGVSQNPRHKITKRGQNVTFRCDPISEHNRLYWYRQTLGQGPEFLTYFQNEAQLEKSRLLSDRFSAERPKGSFSTLEIQRTEQGDSAMYLCASSSGQNSYEQYFGPGTRLTVT.

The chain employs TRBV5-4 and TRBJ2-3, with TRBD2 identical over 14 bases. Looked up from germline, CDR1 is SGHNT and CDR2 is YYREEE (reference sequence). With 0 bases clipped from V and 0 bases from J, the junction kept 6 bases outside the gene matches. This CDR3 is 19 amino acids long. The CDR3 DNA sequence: TGTGCCAGCAGCTTGGGGACTAGCGGGAGGCGCCTGAGCACAGATACGCAGTATTTT. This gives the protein CASSLGTSGRRLSTDTQYF.

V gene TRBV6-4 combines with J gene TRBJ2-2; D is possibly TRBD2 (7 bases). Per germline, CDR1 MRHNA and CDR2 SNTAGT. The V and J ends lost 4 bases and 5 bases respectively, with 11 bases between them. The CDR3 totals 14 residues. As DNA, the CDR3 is TGTGCCAGCAGTGCGGGGGGCGAGACCGGGGAGCTGTTTTTT. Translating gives CASSAGGETGELFF.

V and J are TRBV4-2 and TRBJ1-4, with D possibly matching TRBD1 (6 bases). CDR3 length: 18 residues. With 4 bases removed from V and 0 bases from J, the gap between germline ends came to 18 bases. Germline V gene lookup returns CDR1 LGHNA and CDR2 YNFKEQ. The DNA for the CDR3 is TGTGCCAGCAGCCGCGTTCACAGGGTATCAGCAACTAATGAAAAACTGTTTTTT. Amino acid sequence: CASSRVHRVSATNEKLFF.

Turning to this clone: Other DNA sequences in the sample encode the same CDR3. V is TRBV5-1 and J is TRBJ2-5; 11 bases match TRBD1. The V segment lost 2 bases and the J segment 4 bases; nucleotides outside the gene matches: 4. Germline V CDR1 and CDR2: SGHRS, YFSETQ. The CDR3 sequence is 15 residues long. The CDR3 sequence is CASSLRTGGGETQYF. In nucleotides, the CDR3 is TGCGCCAGCAGCTTAAGGACAGGGGGCGGAGAGACCCAGTACTTC.

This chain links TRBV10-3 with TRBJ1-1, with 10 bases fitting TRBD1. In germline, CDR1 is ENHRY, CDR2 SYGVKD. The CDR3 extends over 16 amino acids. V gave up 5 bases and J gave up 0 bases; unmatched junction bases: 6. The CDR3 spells CAISTDRGPMNTEAFF. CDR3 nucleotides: TGTGCCATCAGTACTGACAGGGGGCCCATGAACACTGAAGCTTTCTTT.

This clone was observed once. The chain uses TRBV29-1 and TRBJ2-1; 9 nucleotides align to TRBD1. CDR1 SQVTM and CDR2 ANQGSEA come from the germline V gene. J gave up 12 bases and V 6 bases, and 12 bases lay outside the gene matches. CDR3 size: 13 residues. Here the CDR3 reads CSVLRDRDWRQFF. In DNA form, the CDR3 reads TGCAGCGTGCTCCGGGACAGGGATTGGAGGCAGTTCTTC.

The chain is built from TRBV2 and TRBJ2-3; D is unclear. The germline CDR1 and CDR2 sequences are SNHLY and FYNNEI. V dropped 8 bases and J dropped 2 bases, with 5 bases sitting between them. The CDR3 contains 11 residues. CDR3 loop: CASWYTDTQYF. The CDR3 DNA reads TGTGCCAGCTGGTACACAGATACGCAGTATTTT. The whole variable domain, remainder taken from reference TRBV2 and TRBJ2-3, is EPEVTQTPSHQVTQMGQEVILRCVPISNHLYFYWYRQILGQKVEFLVSFYNNEISEKSEIFDDQFSVERPDGSNFTLKIRSTKLEDSAMYFCASWYTDTQYFGPGTRLTVL.

The CDR3 bases are TGTGCCAGCAGCTCCGGGACAGGTGAGACGGGGGAGCAGTACTTC. Its protein is CASSSGTGETGEQYF. The V call is TRBV13, the J call TRBJ2-7; 8 bases match TRBD1. CDR1 PRHDT and CDR2 FYEKMQ come from the germline V gene (reference sequence). The CDR3 consists of 15 residues. With V trimmed by 4 bases and J by 7 bases, 12 bases remained unmatched.

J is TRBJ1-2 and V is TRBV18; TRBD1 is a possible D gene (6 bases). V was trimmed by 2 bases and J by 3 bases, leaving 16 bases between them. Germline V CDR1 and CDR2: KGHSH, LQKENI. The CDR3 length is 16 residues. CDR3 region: CASSPINRAPDYGYTF. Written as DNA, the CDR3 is TGTGCCAGCTCACCAATAAACAGGGCACCAGACTATGGCTACACCTTC.

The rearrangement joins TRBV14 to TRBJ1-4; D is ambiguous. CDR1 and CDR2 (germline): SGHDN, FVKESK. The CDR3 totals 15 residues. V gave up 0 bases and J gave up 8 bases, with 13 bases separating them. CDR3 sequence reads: CASSQDLPTREKLFF. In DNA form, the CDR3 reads TGTGCCAGCAGCCAAGATCTTCCCACGCGGGAAAAACTGTTTTTT. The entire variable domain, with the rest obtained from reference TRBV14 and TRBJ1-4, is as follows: EAGVTQFPSHSVIEKGQTVTLRCDPISGHDNLYWYRRVMGKEIKFLLHFVKESKQDESGMPNNRFLAERTGGTYSTLKVQPAELEDSGVYFCASSQDLPTREKLFFGSGTQLSVL.

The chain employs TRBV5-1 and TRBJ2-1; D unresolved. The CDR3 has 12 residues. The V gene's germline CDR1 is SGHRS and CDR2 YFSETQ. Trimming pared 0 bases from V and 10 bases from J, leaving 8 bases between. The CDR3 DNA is TGCGCCAGCAGCTTGGGGGTCAGAGAGCAGTTCTTC. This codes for CASSLGVREQFF.